Following are 9 T cell receptor beta chains from one sample sequenced in a study of blood T cells in healthy people across ages. With a J-beta primer mix and a sample-barcoded 5' primer, a second PCR ran roughly 6 to 12 cycles. TCRdb passed the 5' RACE reads through MiXCR, listing each CDR3 protein once. The table lists about 1 million distinct CDR3 sequences, less than 50% of them singletons. Sequencing input: blood. These receptor sequences come from a woman aged 60-70 years in good health.

The chain employs TRBV7-9 and TRBJ1-6; no firm D call. The CDR3 is 15 residues long. CDR1 SEHNR and CDR2 FQNEAQ come from the germline V gene (reference sequence). Trimming took 5 bases from V and 10 from J, leaving 18 bases between them. The CDR3 reads CASSLTFGAFSPLHF. The CDR3 nucleotides are TGTGCCAGCAGCCTAACATTCGGAGCTTTCTCACCCCTCCACTTT.

V usage is TRBV3-1 and J usage is TRBJ1-1; D uncertain. The germline V gene has CDR1 LGHDT and CDR2 YNNKEL (reference sequence). Trimming took 0 bases from V and 6 from J, leaving 5 bases between them. The CDR3 runs 12 residues. The CDR3 DNA reads TGTGCCAGCAGCCAAGAAGACTCTGAAGCTTTCTTT. Its protein is CASSQEDSEAFF.

This clonotype has just one count. The gene calls are TRBV2 and TRBJ2-2, with 7 nucleotides matching TRBD1. This CDR3 comprises 14 residues. CDR1 and CDR2 (germline): SNHLY, FYNNEI. Losses at the gene ends were 4 bases for V and 7 bases for J; bases not matched to a gene: 6. This CDR3 is CASSGRQGFGELFF. In DNA form, the CDR3 reads TGTGCCAGCAGTGGGCGACAGGGTTTCGGGGAGCTGTTTTTT. The full variable domain, rest sourced from reference TRBV2 and TRBJ2-2, is EPEVTQTPSHQVTQMGQEVILRCVPISNHLYFYWYRQILGQKVEFLVSFYNNEISEKSEIFDDQFSVERPDGSNFTLKIRSTKLEDSAMYFCASSGRQGFGELFFGEGSRLTVL.

In regard to this clonotype: An end of the junction differs from the germline gene, which may be a read error. The chain recombines TRBV12-3 or TRBV12-4 with TRBJ2-1, with 7 bases aligning to TRBD2. There are 13 residues in the CDR3. CDR3 in amino acids: CASILTTGGEQFF. Written as DNA, the CDR3 is TGTGCCAGCATTTTAACGACGGGAGGCGAGCAGTTCTTC.

The rearrangement joins TRBV12-3 or TRBV12-4 to TRBJ2-5; D unresolved. Trimming pared 6 bases from V and 2 bases from J, leaving 13 bases between. The CDR3 is 14 residues long. CDR3 region: CASRLIGVQETQYF. In nucleotides, the CDR3 is TGTGCCAGCAGACTTATCGGCGTACAAGAGACCCAGTACTTC.

The rearrangement uses TRBV18 and TRBJ2-1; D gene uncertain. The CDR3 is 13 amino acids. Germline CDR1 reads KGHSH; CDR2 reads LQKENI. V was cut by 3 bases and J by 8 bases, with 11 bases left in between. The CDR3 protein is CASSPGPPDEQFF. The CDR3 DNA sequence: TGTGCCAGCTCACCGGGCCCCCCGGATGAGCAGTTCTTC.

In this sample, this clonotype turned up a few times. The V and J genes are TRBV6-5 and TRBJ1-2; TRBD1 might be the D (6 bases). Deletions cut 8 bases from V and 3 bases from J, with 10 bases between. The CDR3 loop spans 12 amino acids. In germline, CDR1 is MNHEY, CDR2 SVGAGI. The CDR3, as DNA: TGTGCCAGCCGTAGACAGGACTATGGCTACACCTTC. Protein sequence: CASRRQDYGYTF.

The genes are TRBV7-2 and TRBJ2-7; tentative D call: TRBD1 (5 bases). V dropped 5 bases and J dropped 4 bases, with 12 bases sitting between them. This CDR3 is 13 amino acids long. CDR1 and CDR2 (germline): SGHTA, FQGNSA. CDR3: CASSPRTQYEQYF. The CDR3 DNA sequence: TGTGCCAGCAGCCCCCGGACACAATACGAGCAGTACTTC.

This clonotype was seen a handful of times. This chain joins TRBV15 and TRBJ2-5, with no clear D. The CDR3 is 14 residues long. Trimming took off 3 bases at V and 0 bases at J, with 8 bases between the two ends. Germline V lookup: CDR1 LNHNV, CDR2 YYDKDF (reference sequence). Here the CDR3 DNA reads TGTGCCACCAGCAGCCGACGAGACCAAGAGACCCAGTACTTC. This sequence encodes CATSSRRDQETQYF.